This is a list of T cell receptor beta chains from one sample in a study of control samples from healthy donors and cancer patients. Data came from immunoSEQ multiplex PCR; TCRdb stores just in-frame clones and leaves some out. The sample includes roughly 370,000 clones, about 93% of them seen just once. Sample: PBMCs. These receptors all come from a middle-aged man with head and neck cancer. Each CDR3 is given with its conserved first and last residue. A D gene is named only where the DNA matches it firmly. Not every row has a clone size; where given, it reads once, few, many or a size class.

CDR3nt: TGTGCCATCATGGGGGGCTCCTCTGGGGCCAACGTCCTGACTTTC
CDR3aa: CAIMGGSSGANVLTF
abundance: once
j_gene: TRBJ2-6
v_gene: TRBV10-3
d_gene: .

CDR3nt: TGTGCCAGCAGCCAAGAACATGTGACGGACCCATACGAGCAGTACTTC
CDR3aa: CASSQEHVTDPYEQYF
abundance: .
j_gene: TRBJ2-7
v_gene: TRBV14
d_gene: .

CDR3nt: TGTGCCAGCAACCTCGGACAAGAAGAGGGCTATGGCTACACCTTC
CDR3aa: CASNLGQEEGYGYTF
abundance: .
j_gene: TRBJ1-2
v_gene: TRBV5-4
d_gene: .

CDR3nt: TGTGCCAGCAGCCCAGGGACTAGCGGGCGGGAGCAGTACTTC
CDR3aa: CASSPGTSGREQYF
abundance: .
j_gene: TRBJ2-7
v_gene: TRBV5-5
d_gene: TRBD2

CDR3nt: TGTGCCAGCAGCCAAGAGACAAACACCATATATTTT
CDR3aa: CASSQETNTIYF
abundance: .
j_gene: TRBJ1-3
v_gene: TRBV3-1/TRBV3-2
d_gene: .

CDR3nt: TGTGCCAGCAGTTTCCGTCGTCAGGGGGTTTACGAGCAGTACTTC
CDR3aa: CASSFRRQGVYEQYF
abundance: .
j_gene: TRBJ2-7
v_gene: TRBV28
d_gene: TRBD1

CDR3nt: TGTGCCTGGGGATTAATCGCAGATACGCAGTATTTT
CDR3aa: CAWGLIADTQYF
abundance: .
j_gene: TRBJ2-3
v_gene: TRBV30
d_gene: .

CDR3nt: TGTGCCAGCAGTTCGAGTGAAAAACTGTTTTTT
CDR3aa: CASSSSEKLFF
abundance: .
j_gene: TRBJ1-4
v_gene: TRBV9
d_gene: .

CDR3nt: TGTGCCAGTAGTACCGATTCACAGGTCTACGGTGAGCAGTTCTTC
CDR3aa: CASSTDSQVYGEQFF
abundance: few
j_gene: TRBJ2-1
v_gene: TRBV19
d_gene: .

CDR3nt: TGTGCCAGCAGTGGGACTAGCGGGAGAAGCATCAATGAGCAGTTCTTC
CDR3aa: CASSGTSGRSINEQFF
abundance: .
j_gene: TRBJ2-1
v_gene: TRBV27
d_gene: TRBD2

CDR3nt: TGTGCCAGCAGCCCGACTGCCTCGGGCTACGGGGCCAACGTCCTGACTTTC
CDR3aa: CASSPTASGYGANVLTF
abundance: .
j_gene: TRBJ2-6
v_gene: TRBV9
d_gene: .

CDR3nt: TGTGCCAGCTCACCACCGTCGGTAGCGGGAGAGCAGTTCTTC
CDR3aa: CASSPPSVAGEQFF
abundance: .
j_gene: TRBJ2-1
v_gene: TRBV18
d_gene: TRBD2

CDR3nt: TGCGCCAGCAGCCAAGAACAGGGCGGCGACGAGCAGTACTTC
CDR3aa: CASSQEQGGDEQYF
abundance: few
j_gene: TRBJ2-7
v_gene: TRBV4-3
d_gene: .

CDR3nt: TGTGCCAGCAGTTACTCAGGCCGGGATCCGCTTGAAAAACTGTTTTTT
CDR3aa: CASSYSGRDPLEKLFF
abundance: .
j_gene: TRBJ1-4
v_gene: TRBV6-5
d_gene: .

CDR3nt: TGTGCCAGCAGCACGAGGACCGAGTCCAACGAGCAGTACTTC
CDR3aa: CASSTRTESNEQYF
abundance: once
j_gene: TRBJ2-7
v_gene: TRBV13
d_gene: .

CDR3nt: TGTGCCATCAGCGGCCTTAATGAGCAGTTCTTC
CDR3aa: CAISGLNEQFF
abundance: .
j_gene: TRBJ2-1
v_gene: TRBV10-3
d_gene: .

CDR3nt: TGCGCCAGCAGCCCGCTAGCGGGAGGCAATGAGCAGTTCTTC
CDR3aa: CASSPLAGGNEQFF
abundance: .
j_gene: TRBJ2-1
v_gene: TRBV5-1
d_gene: TRBD2

CDR3nt: TGTGCCAGCAGCCCCCCAGGCGCCGGGGAGCTGTTTTTT
CDR3aa: CASSPPGAGELFF
abundance: .
j_gene: TRBJ2-2
v_gene: TRBV7-3
d_gene: .

CDR3nt: TGTGCCAGCAGTTCTCTAGCGGGATTATCCTACAATGAGCAGTTCTTC
CDR3aa: CASSSLAGLSYNEQFF
abundance: .
j_gene: TRBJ2-1
v_gene: TRBV25-1
d_gene: TRBD2

CDR3nt: TGTGCCAGTAGTATAGATACTCAGGGACTAGCGAATGAGCAGTTCTTC
CDR3aa: CASSIDTQGLANEQFF
abundance: .
j_gene: TRBJ2-1
v_gene: TRBV19
d_gene: TRBD2

CDR3nt: TGTGCCAGCACCTCGGGACAGATGGGAGAGACCCAGTACTTC
CDR3aa: CASTSGQMGETQYF
abundance: .
j_gene: TRBJ2-5
v_gene: TRBV14
d_gene: TRBD1

CDR3nt: TGCGCCAGCAGCCCGGCCGGGACTAGCGGGAGCTATGAGCAGTTCTTC
CDR3aa: CASSPAGTSGSYEQFF
abundance: .
j_gene: TRBJ2-1
v_gene: TRBV5-1
d_gene: TRBD2

CDR3nt: TGCAGCGTAGGGACAGGGGGCAATGAGCAGTTCTTC
CDR3aa: CSVGTGGNEQFF
abundance: .
j_gene: TRBJ2-1
v_gene: TRBV29-1
d_gene: TRBD1

CDR3nt: TGTGCCAGCAGTTTATATCGGGGGGCCGGGTATCCCGGGGAGCTGTTTTTT
CDR3aa: CASSLYRGAGYPGELFF
abundance: .
j_gene: TRBJ2-2
v_gene: TRBV28
d_gene: .

CDR3nt: TGTGCCAGCAGTTTATCTGGACTCAAGTTCTATGGCTACACCTTC
CDR3aa: CASSLSGLKFYGYTF
abundance: .
j_gene: TRBJ1-2
v_gene: TRBV6-5
d_gene: .

CDR3nt: TGTGCCAGCAACTTACACGCCCGATCAGGGTTACGCCGCCTTGAATACAATGAGCAGTTCTTC
CDR3aa: CASNLHARSGLRRLEYNEQFF
abundance: .
j_gene: TRBJ2-1
v_gene: TRBV7-3
d_gene: .

CDR3nt: TGTGCCAGCAGTTGGGACAGGGGCTCCTACGAGCAGTACTTC
CDR3aa: CASSWDRGSYEQYF
abundance: few
j_gene: TRBJ2-7
v_gene: TRBV6-5
d_gene: TRBD1

CDR3nt: TGTGCCAGCAGCTCCAAGCCCGGGACTCCCTCACCCCTCCACTTT
CDR3aa: CASSSKPGTPSPLHF
abundance: .
j_gene: TRBJ1-6
v_gene: TRBV7-6
d_gene: .

CDR3nt: TGTGCCAGCAGTTATTATGCGGGGGATAATTCACCCCTCCACTTT
CDR3aa: CASSYYAGDNSPLHF
abundance: .
j_gene: TRBJ1-6
v_gene: TRBV6-5
d_gene: .

CDR3nt: TGTGCCAGCACCCCCGGCAGTAGCAATCAGCCCCAGCATTTT
CDR3aa: CASTPGSSNQPQHF
abundance: .
j_gene: TRBJ1-5
v_gene: TRBV9
d_gene: .

CDR3nt: TGTGCCAGCAGTGACGGGGAGACTTATCAGCCCCAGCATTTT
CDR3aa: CASSDGETYQPQHF
abundance: .
j_gene: TRBJ1-5
v_gene: TRBV25-1
d_gene: .

CDR3nt: TGTGCCAGCAGTTTGGGTAGAGGGACTGAAGCTTTCTTT
CDR3aa: CASSLGRGTEAFF
abundance: .
j_gene: TRBJ1-1
v_gene: TRBV12-3/TRBV12-4
d_gene: .

CDR3nt: TGTGCCAGCAGCTTATTCCAGGGACTGAACACCGGGGAGCTGTTTTTT
CDR3aa: CASSLFQGLNTGELFF
abundance: .
j_gene: TRBJ2-2
v_gene: TRBV7-8
d_gene: .

CDR3nt: TGTGCCAGCAGTTACCGCGGGACTAGGGTGACAGATACGCAGTATTTT
CDR3aa: CASSYRGTRVTDTQYF
abundance: .
j_gene: TRBJ2-3
v_gene: TRBV6-6
d_gene: TRBD2

CDR3nt: TGTGCCAGCAGCCCGTCGACAGGGGAAGGGGCAACTAATGAAAAACTGTTTTTT
CDR3aa: CASSPSTGEGATNEKLFF
abundance: .
j_gene: TRBJ1-4
v_gene: TRBV13
d_gene: TRBD1

CDR3nt: TGTGCCATCAGTGAGGGGGCAGCGCAGTTCTTC
CDR3aa: CAISEGAAQFF
abundance: .
j_gene: TRBJ2-1
v_gene: TRBV10-3
d_gene: .

CDR3nt: TGTGCCAGCAGGTACGGGGGAATTAGCCGTGCCTACAATGAGCAGTTCTTC
CDR3aa: CASRYGGISRAYNEQFF
abundance: .
j_gene: TRBJ2-1
v_gene: TRBV6-2/TRBV6-3
d_gene: .

CDR3nt: TGTGCCAGCATAGCGGGAGGTAAAAATGAGCAGTTCTTC
CDR3aa: CASIAGGKNEQFF
abundance: once
j_gene: TRBJ2-1
v_gene: TRBV27
d_gene: TRBD2

CDR3nt: TGTGCCAGCAGTTACATGCGGAACGTAAGGTCTGAAGCTTTCTTT
CDR3aa: CASSYMRNVRSEAFF
abundance: .
j_gene: TRBJ1-1
v_gene: TRBV6-5
d_gene: .

CDR3nt: TGTGCCAGCAGCCGAACGGGGGGCCTACGGTATGAGCAGTTCTTC
CDR3aa: CASSRTGGLRYEQFF
abundance: .
j_gene: TRBJ2-1
v_gene: TRBV28
d_gene: .

CDR3nt: TGTGCCAGCAGCTTCGGCAGGGGAGATGGCTACACCTTC
CDR3aa: CASSFGRGDGYTF
abundance: .
j_gene: TRBJ1-2
v_gene: TRBV7-9
d_gene: .

CDR3nt: TGTGCCAGCAGTCCCCTTGTTGGGAATGAGCAGTTCTTC
CDR3aa: CASSPLVGNEQFF
abundance: .
j_gene: TRBJ2-1
v_gene: TRBV27
d_gene: .

CDR3nt: TGTGCCATCAGTGAAAGGGGTCCTAATGAAAAACTGTTTTTT
CDR3aa: CAISERGPNEKLFF
abundance: .
j_gene: TRBJ1-4
v_gene: TRBV10-3
d_gene: .

CDR3nt: TGCGCCGCAGGGGACAGGGGGCATGGAAACACCATATATTTT
CDR3aa: CAAGDRGHGNTIYF
abundance: .
j_gene: TRBJ1-3
v_gene: TRBV10-2
d_gene: TRBD1

CDR3nt: TGCGCCAGCAGCCAAGTTAAGGACAGCACAGATACGCAGTATTTT
CDR3aa: CASSQVKDSTDTQYF
abundance: .
j_gene: TRBJ2-3
v_gene: TRBV4-1
d_gene: .

CDR3nt: TGTGCCAGCAGTGAGGCAGGGACCGATGAGCAGTTCTTC
CDR3aa: CASSEAGTDEQFF
abundance: .
j_gene: TRBJ2-1
v_gene: TRBV2
d_gene: .

CDR3nt: TGTGCCAGCTCCCAGAAGCTAGCGGGAGGCAACTCCTACGAGCAGTACTTC
CDR3aa: CASSQKLAGGNSYEQYF
abundance: .
j_gene: TRBJ2-7
v_gene: TRBV18
d_gene: TRBD2

CDR3nt: TGTGCCAGCAGCCAGGGCCTGAACACTGAAGCTTTCTTT
CDR3aa: CASSQGLNTEAFF
abundance: .
j_gene: TRBJ1-1
v_gene: TRBV3-1/TRBV3-2
d_gene: .

CDR3nt: TGCGCCAGCAGTGACGGTGAAGCTGGTGCTGAGCAGTTCTTC
CDR3aa: CASSDGEAGAEQFF
abundance: .
j_gene: TRBJ2-1
v_gene: TRBV10-1
d_gene: .

CDR3nt: TGTGCCAGCATCATGACAGCTGACCTAGCTGAAGCTTTCTTT
CDR3aa: CASIMTADLAEAFF
abundance: .
j_gene: TRBJ1-1
v_gene: TRBV28
d_gene: .

CDR3nt: TGTGCCAGCAGCTTGGTTCGGGACAGTTCGAACACCGGGGAGCTGTTTTTT
CDR3aa: CASSLVRDSSNTGELFF
abundance: .
j_gene: TRBJ2-2
v_gene: TRBV5-8
d_gene: TRBD1

CDR3nt: TGTGCCAGCGCTCCGGGACCTCGAAATACGCAGTATTTT
CDR3aa: CASAPGPRNTQYF
abundance: .
j_gene: TRBJ2-3
v_gene: TRBV28
d_gene: .

CDR3nt: TGTGCCTGGAGCAACGGGGGTAATTCACCCCTCCACTTT
CDR3aa: CAWSNGGNSPLHF
abundance: .
j_gene: TRBJ1-6
v_gene: TRBV30
d_gene: .

CDR3nt: TGTGCCAGCAGCTTAGAGGGTTGGACGGCCTATGGCTACACCTTC
CDR3aa: CASSLEGWTAYGYTF
abundance: .
j_gene: TRBJ1-2
v_gene: TRBV7-2
d_gene: .

CDR3nt: TGCGCCAGCAGCCAATCATCCCGGTCTTTCTACAATGAGCAGTTCTTC
CDR3aa: CASSQSSRSFYNEQFF
abundance: .
j_gene: TRBJ2-1
v_gene: TRBV4-3
d_gene: .

CDR3nt: TGTGCCACCAGTGATTTGCCCGAGCAGGGGGGAGACTATGGCTACACCTTC
CDR3aa: CATSDLPEQGGDYGYTF
abundance: .
j_gene: TRBJ1-2
v_gene: TRBV24-1
d_gene: TRBD1

CDR3nt: TGTGCCAGTAGTATCGGGACACAAGTCCTTCCCTTCCAAGAGACCCAGTACTTC
CDR3aa: CASSIGTQVLPFQETQYF
abundance: .
j_gene: TRBJ2-5
v_gene: TRBV19
d_gene: .